This TCR beta chain originates from a study of somatic mutations in cytotoxic T cells in rheumatoid arthritis (dated by TCRdb to 2017 to 2019). Some background on the complete study: Before any treatment started and right after they were diagnosed, patients gave peripheral blood samples (around 30 ml EDTA). A FACSAria II or Sony SH800 was used to flow-sort some V beta antibody-stained T-cell populations at nearly 100% purity, and TCRB sequencing was also done on sorted V beta1+ cells. Whether expanded CD8+ T-cell clones in untreated, newly diagnosed rheumatoid arthritis carry somatic mutations was the study question, and clonality was characterized with TCRB deep sequencing. TCRB deep sequencing covered 65 to 80 patients with rheumatoid arthritis along with 15 to 25 healthy controls. The median ages of the patient and control groups were essentially identical. Overall results and qualifications from the work: CD8+ T-cell clonality did not differ significantly between rheumatoid arthritis patients and age-matched healthy controls. An increase of CD8+ clonality with age was seen in patients (Spearman r ~ 0.49) but not in healthy controls. The finding that TRBV07 was slightly underrepresented in patients was left unadjusted for multiple comparisons. The antigen targets of the expanded CD8+ clones were unknown, and absence from virus-specific databases did not rule out viral specificity. Several identical CD8+ TCRB sequences were found in both blood and synovial fluid, and in about an eighth of the roughly 60 patients the largest CD8+ clone exceeded 20% of CD8+ cells.

On an AutoMACS, CD4+ and CD8+ cells were isolated via positive magnetic bead selection, and their purity was verified by flow cytometry. Initial screening for clonal expansions relied on flow cytometry with a TCR V beta antibody panel, after which sorted CD8+ fractions underwent TCRB deep sequencing for characterization. Ficoll-Paque PLUS density gradient separation was used to isolate peripheral blood mononuclear cells. Using Nucleospin Tissue or Tissue XS kits, DNA was extracted from CD4-enriched, CD8-enriched or PBMC samples, with quantification by a Qubit 2.0 fluorometer. Its CDR3 holds 19 amino acids, cysteine through phenylalanine. Only CDR3 DNA remains: 57 bases, in frame from the first base. Taken from the germline V gene (reference sequence), the CDR1 and CDR2 loops are LNHDA and SQIVND. V sheds 4 bases and J sheds 5 bases, leaving 27 bases between their ends. This clone was detected a few times. Its binding antigen is unknown. Base qualities are not at hand, and no much larger clone is one base apart.

Genomic DNA underwent TCRB CDR3 sequencing using the immunoSEQ assay. From the authors' description of their analysis: Only a few patient CD8+ clones larger than 1% matched published virus-specific TCRB sequences when compared against them. Only productive TCRB rearrangements were included in the analyses. Clonality was calculated as a Shannon entropy-based productive clonality index, and a clone was defined by a unique TCRB CDR3 sequence. Repertoire overlap for a pair of samples was computed from each clone's template counts relative to total templates per sample. V-gene usage from TCRB sequencing and V-gene usage measured by flow cytometry were correlated (Spearman r of 0.61). TCRdb holds this immuneACCESS table with in-frame rearrangements only. Some clones are missing; in checked studies, unresolved V genes explain under half, and the rest has no known cause. D and trimming come from the DNA, and the V and J calls and clone size come from that table. In all, the sample holds tens of thousands of clones, and approximately 85% of those were seen once. More than 6.5% of the sample comes from the top ten.

This chain is built from TRBV19 and TRBJ1-5, and TRBD1 may be the D gene, going by 5 matching bases. Material for sequencing was CD8+ T cells sorted from blood. The TCR sequence derives from an adult with rheumatoid arthritis. The nucleotide sequence reads TGTGCCAGTAGTACTTTGGGCCCTGGAACTCTCCTCAGGGATCAGCCCCAGCATTTT. The translation is CASSTLGPGTLLRDQPQHF.